The entry below describes one T cell receptor (beta chain). This CDR3 spans 15 amino acids. The germline V gene has CDR1 SGHRS and CDR2 YFSETQ. V was cut by 4 bases and J by 5 bases, with 15 bases left in between. Generated by immunoSEQ multiplex PCR, the TCRdb table keeps only in-frame clones and is missing some. The data show approximately 500,000 clones, 96% seen once. The sample originates from a study of shared clonotypes between healthy human individuals. The V gene is TRBV5-1, the J gene TRBJ2-2, with D maybe TRBD1 (6 bases). The specimen was naive CD4+ T cells sorted from blood. Subset denoted: CD45RA+ positively selected. The clonotype was recovered from a woman in her 30s in good health. The CDR3, as DNA: TGCGCCAGCAGCCCTTTCGGGACACCGACCGGGGAGCTGTTTTTT. It yields the protein CASSPFGTPTGELFF.